This TCR beta chain was identified during a study of identical twins. TCRdb re-called the 5' RACE reads through MiXCR, storing one row per CDR3 protein. The sample records hundreds of thousands of distinct CDR3 sequences, around 7.4% being singletons. This clonotype was picked up many times. The CDR3 has 13 residues. V lost 4 bases and J 7 bases, leaving 11 bases between the germline ends. Germline V lookup: CDR1 SGHKS, CDR2 YYEKEE (reference sequence). This sample also appeared in a second study, on yellow fever vaccine responses in identical twins.

The V gene is TRBV5-5, the J gene TRBJ1-4, with D uncertain. Sequenced sample: PBMCs. The sequence was collected from a woman under 30 in good health. CDR3 in DNA: TGTGCCAGCAGCGGAGGGAGGCTTGAAAAACTGTTTTTT. It encodes CASSGGRLEKLFF.